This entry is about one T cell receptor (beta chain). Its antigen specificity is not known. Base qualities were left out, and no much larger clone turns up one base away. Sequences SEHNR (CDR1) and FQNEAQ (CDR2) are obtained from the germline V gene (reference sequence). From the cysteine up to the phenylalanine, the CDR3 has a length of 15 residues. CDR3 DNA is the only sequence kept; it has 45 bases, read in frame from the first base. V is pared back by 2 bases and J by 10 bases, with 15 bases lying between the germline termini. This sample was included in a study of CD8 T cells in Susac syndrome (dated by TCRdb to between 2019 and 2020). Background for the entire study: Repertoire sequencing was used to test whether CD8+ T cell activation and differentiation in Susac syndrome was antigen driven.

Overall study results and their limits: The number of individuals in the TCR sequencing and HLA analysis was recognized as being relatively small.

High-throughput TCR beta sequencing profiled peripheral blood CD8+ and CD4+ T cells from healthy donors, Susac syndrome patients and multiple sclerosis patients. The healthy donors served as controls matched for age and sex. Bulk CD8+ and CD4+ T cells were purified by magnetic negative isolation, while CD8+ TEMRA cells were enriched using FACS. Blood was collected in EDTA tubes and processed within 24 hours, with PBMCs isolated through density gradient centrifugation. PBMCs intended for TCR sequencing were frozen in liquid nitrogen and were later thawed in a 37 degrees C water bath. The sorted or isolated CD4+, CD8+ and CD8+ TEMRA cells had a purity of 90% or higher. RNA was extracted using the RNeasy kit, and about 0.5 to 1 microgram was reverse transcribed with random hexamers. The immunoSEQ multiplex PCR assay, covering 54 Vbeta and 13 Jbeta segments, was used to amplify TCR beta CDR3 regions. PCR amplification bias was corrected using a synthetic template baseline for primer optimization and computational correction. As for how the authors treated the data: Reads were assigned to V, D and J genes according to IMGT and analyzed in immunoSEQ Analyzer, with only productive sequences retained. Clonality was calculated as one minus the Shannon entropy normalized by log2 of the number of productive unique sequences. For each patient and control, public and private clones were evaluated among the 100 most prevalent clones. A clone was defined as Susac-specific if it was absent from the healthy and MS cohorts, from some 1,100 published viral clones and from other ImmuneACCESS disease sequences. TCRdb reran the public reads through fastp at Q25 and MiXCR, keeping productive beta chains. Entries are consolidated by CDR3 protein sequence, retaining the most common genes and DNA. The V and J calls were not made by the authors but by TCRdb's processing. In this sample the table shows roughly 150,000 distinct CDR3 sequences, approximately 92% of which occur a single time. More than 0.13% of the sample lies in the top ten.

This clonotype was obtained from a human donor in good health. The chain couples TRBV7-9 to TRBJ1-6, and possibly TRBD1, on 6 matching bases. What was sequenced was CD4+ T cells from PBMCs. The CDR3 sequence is CASSLFGGVGSPLHF. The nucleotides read TGTGCCAGCAGCTTATTCGGGGGCGTAGGGTCACCCCTCCACTTT.